Sequencing of this TCR beta chain was carried out in a study of human T cells and chemical hapten exposure. The overall study: TCR yields per sample varied mostly from small pooled library volume differences.

Trimming removed 6 bases from V and 8 bases from J; junction bases left unmatched: 6. CDR3 length: 12 amino acids. The germline CDR1 and CDR2 sequences are MDHEN and SYDVKM. Described time point: patch test 1, 2 weeks after DPC sensitization. Specified treatment: therapeutic diphenylcyclopropenone sensitization with weekly scalp DPC. Via MiXCR, TCRdb re-called the RACE reads, giving one row per CDR3 protein. The data hold around 110,000 distinct CDR3 sequences, with 9% to 13% observed a single time. This sequence joins TRBV28 and TRBJ1-2; 7 bases line up with TRBD1. The TCR was taken from a woman aged 45 to 65 with alopecia areata. Some clones in this sample may be carry-over from other donors' samples. Sequenced here: whole blood, sampled in connection with sensitization to the hapten diphenylcyclopropenone (DPC). In DNA form, the CDR3 reads TGTGCCAGCAGGCCGACAGGGAGGGGCTACACCTTC. As protein: CASRPTGRGYTF.